Following are 21 T cell receptor beta chains from one sample sequenced in a study of blood T cell repertoires in COVID-19. This table comes from immunoSEQ multiplex PCR, and its TCRdb copy is limited to in-frame clones, with some not included. The sample has about 220,000 clones; about 87% are singletons. Source material: PBMCs or T cells enriched from blood (not recorded which). Receptors were obtained from a woman between 25 and 40 years old who had recovered from COVID-19.

This clone was picked up one time. V and J are TRBV7-8 and TRBJ1-3; D not resolved. The V end lost 4 bases, the J end lost 3 bases, and 13 bases lay between the germline ends. This CDR3 contains 15 residues. Germline V gives CDR1 SGHVS, CDR2 FQNEAQ. The CDR3 nucleotides read TGTGCCAGCAGCTACGGGGTCGGGCTTGGAAACACCATATATTTT. Amino acids: CASSYGVGLGNTIYF. Variable domain in full (rest from reference TRBV7-8 and TRBJ1-3): GAGVSQSPRYKVAKRGQDVALRCDPISGHVSLFWYQQALGQGPEFLTYFQNEAQLDKSGLPSDRFFAERPEGSVSTLKIQRTQQEDSAVYLCASSYGVGLGNTIYFGEGSWLTVV.

This chain joins TRBV7-2 and TRBJ2-2; D perhaps matches TRBD2 (6 bases). V was clipped by 0 bases and J by 1 base, with 6 bases between them. Germline V gives CDR1 SGHTA, CDR2 FQGNSA. This CDR3 contains 15 residues. The CDR3 DNA is TGTGCCAGCAGCTTAGCAGCGGGGAACACCGGGGAGCTGTTTTTT. This gives the protein CASSLAAGNTGELFF.

The V gene is TRBV11-2, the J gene TRBJ2-2, with 8 bases identical to TRBD1. Germline V CDR1 and CDR2: SGHAT, FQNNGV. V was pared by 5 bases and J by 6 bases, with 11 bases of the junction left unmatched. This CDR3 comprises 16 residues. CDR3 amino acids: CASSPTDRARAGELFF. Here the CDR3 DNA reads TGTGCCAGCAGCCCTACGGACAGGGCGCGCGCCGGGGAGCTGTTTTTT.

The genes are TRBV5-4 and TRBJ1-2; 8 positions match TRBD1. The CDR3 runs 13 residues. Per germline, CDR1 SGHNT and CDR2 YYREEE (reference sequence). The V and J ends lost 4 bases and 8 bases, in that order; junction bases with no gene match: 7. CDR3 nucleotides: TGTGCCAGCAGCGTACGGACAGGGTACGGCTACACCTTC. It is translated as CASSVRTGYGYTF. The complete variable domain, with remaining parts taken from reference TRBV5-4 and TRBJ1-2, reads ETGVTQSPTHLIKTRGQQVTLRCSSQSGHNTVSWYQQALGQGPQFIFQYYREEENGRGNFPPRFSGLQFPNYSSELNVNALELDDSALYLCASSVRTGYGYTFGSGTRLTVV.

CDR3 DNA sequence: TGCGCCAGCAGCCAAGATGTAGCGGGGGGCACAGATACGCAGTATTTT. Translated: CASSQDVAGGTDTQYF. V is TRBV4-3 and J is TRBJ2-3; 9 bases match TRBD2. The germline V gene has CDR1 LGHNA and CDR2 YSLEER. J gave up 1 base and V 0 bases, and 2 bases lay outside the gene matches. The CDR3 runs 16 residues.

The chain employs TRBV6-2 or TRBV6-3 and TRBJ1-1; 9 bases line up with TRBD1. Germline lookup yields CDR1 MNHEY and CDR2 SVGEGT. V shed 2 bases and J 1 base; nucleotides not matched to a gene: 2. The CDR3 contains 15 residues. In DNA, the CDR3 is TGTGCCAGCAGTTACCCACAGGGGGCGAACACTGAAGCTTTCTTT. As protein: CASSYPQGANTEAFF.

The J gene is TRBJ1-2, the V gene TRBV9, with TRBD1 matching over 7 bases. J gave up 2 bases and V 0 bases, and 4 bases lay outside the gene matches. Germline-derived CDR1 and CDR2 are SGDLS and YYNGEE. CDR3 length: 15 amino acids. As DNA, the CDR3 is TGTGCCAGCAGCGTAGACCCGGGACAGAACTATGGCTACACCTTC. It is translated as CASSVDPGQNYGYTF. The full variable domain, its missing parts supplied by reference TRBV9 and TRBJ1-2, is DSGVTQTPKHLITATGQRVTLRCSPRSGDLSVYWYQQSLDQGLQFLIQYYNGEERAKGNILERFSAQQFPDLHSELNLSSLELGDSALYFCASSVDPGQNYGYTFGSGTRLTVV.

V gene TRBV24-1 combines with J gene TRBJ2-1; unclear D gene. The ends were cut back, 4 bases at V and 3 bases at J, with 6 bases in the middle. This CDR3 is 13 amino acids long. The germline CDR1 and CDR2 sequences are KGHDR and SFDVKD. CDR3 sequence: CATSDPLYNEQFF. CDR3 sequence (DNA): TGTGCCACCAGTGACCCCCTCTACAATGAGCAGTTCTTC.

This clone was seen a handful of times. The chain combines TRBV7-6 with TRBJ2-7; 10 bases match TRBD2. This CDR3 has 17 amino acids. Germline CDR1 reads SGHVS; CDR2 reads FNYEAQ. V gave up 5 bases and J gave up 3 bases; unmatched junction bases: 13. CDR3 DNA: TGTGCCAGCAGCCCTGGTATAGCGGGGGGTCTTAACTACGAGCAGTACTTC. This codes for CASSPGIAGGLNYEQYF. Full variable domain (outside the CDR3, taken from reference TRBV7-6 and TRBJ2-7): GAGVSQSPRYKVTKRGQDVALRCDPISGHVSLYWYRQALGQGPEFLTYFNYEAQQDKSGLPNDRFSAERPEGSISTLTIQRTEQRDSAMYRCASSPGIAGGLNYEQYFGPGTRLTVT.

This sequence joins TRBV3-1 (or the pseudogene TRBV3-2) and TRBJ1-1; no clear D gene. V shed 3 bases and J shed 4 bases, with 6 bases lying between them. The CDR3 loop spans 12 amino acids. Germline V lookup: CDR1 LGHDT, CDR2 YNNKEL (reference sequence). The CDR3 region has the DNA TGTGCCAGCAGCCAGGCCCCCACTGAAGCTTTCTTT. Protein product: CASSQAPTEAFF.

J is TRBJ2-7 and V is TRBV6-5; 9 bases align to TRBD2. V dropped 0 bases and J dropped 4; count of bases not matched to a gene: 4. The CDR3 extends over 15 amino acids. CDR1 and CDR2 from the germline V gene are MNHEY and SVGAGI. CDR3 in DNA: TGTGCCAGCAGTTACTCGCGGGGGGGCCAATACGAGCAGTACTTC. Amino acids: CASSYSRGGQYEQYF.

The V and J genes are TRBV27 and TRBJ2-7, with 7 bases that match TRBD1. CDR1 is MNHEY, CDR2 SMNVEV, per germline (reference sequence). The V and J ends lost 6 bases and 0 bases, in that order; junction bases with no gene match: 8. The CDR3 extends over 15 amino acids. The CDR3 spells CASSSSGQPSYEQYF. The CDR3 region has the DNA TGTGCCAGCAGCTCATCGGGACAGCCCTCCTACGAGCAGTACTTC.

The chain combines TRBV6-2 or TRBV6-3 with TRBJ1-5, with D perhaps matching TRBD1 (5 bases). This CDR3 has 14 amino acids. Germline CDR1 MNHEY, CDR2 SVGEGT. Trimming removed 5 bases at V and 3 bases at J, with 11 bases between. The CDR3 spells CASSAGLNNQPQHF. In DNA form, the CDR3 reads TGTGCCAGCAGTGCAGGGTTAAACAATCAGCCCCAGCATTTT.

This chain joins TRBV12-3 or TRBV12-4 and TRBJ1-5; 8 bases match TRBD1. This CDR3 is 13 amino acids long. V trimming: 7 bases; J trimming: 7 bases; junction bases outside the gene matches: 6. The CDR3 sequence: CASTTGGRQPQHF. The CDR3, as DNA: TGTGCCAGCACCACAGGGGGGCGGCAGCCCCAGCATTTT.

The chain employs TRBV6-5 and TRBJ2-3; 9 positions agree with TRBD2. The CDR3 contains 15 residues. V lost 5 bases to trimming and J lost 5 bases; unmatched junction nucleotides: 8. Germline V lookup: CDR1 MNHEY, CDR2 SVGAGI. The CDR3 DNA sequence: TGTGCCAGCAGTCAAAGCGGGGGGCTGGGAGATACGCAGTATTTT. Amino acid sequence: CASSQSGGLGDTQYF.

This clone was detected a few times. The rearrangement uses TRBV4-1 and TRBJ2-1; 10 bases agree with TRBD2. This CDR3 has 17 residues. The V gene end was trimmed by 2 bases and the J gene end by 3 bases; junction bases not matched to a gene: 7. The germline gives CDR1 MGHRA, CDR2 YSYEKL. CDR3 residues: CASSQRQRGGSYNEQFF. The DNA of the CDR3 is TGCGCCAGCAGCCAAAGGCAGCGGGGGGGTAGCTACAATGAGCAGTTCTTC.

This clone was detected only once. The chain employs TRBV28 and TRBJ2-1; D is perhaps TRBD1 (6 bases). This CDR3 has 13 residues. V was trimmed by 6 bases and J by 9 bases, leaving 15 bases between them. Looked up from germline, CDR1 is MDHEN and CDR2 is SYDVKM. The CDR3 DNA reads TGTGCCAGCAGACCACCAGGGGTGTCTGAGCAGTTCTTC. It specifies CASRPPGVSEQFF.

The rearrangement joins TRBV5-1 to TRBJ2-3, with D possibly TRBD1 on 6 matching bases. The CDR3 sequence is 16 residues long. The germline CDR1 and CDR2 sequences are SGHRS and YFSETQ. Trimming cost V 8 bases and J 0 bases, with 19 bases left between them. Written as DNA, the CDR3 is TGCGCCAGTAGGGAGAACAGGGCGACCAGCACAGATACGCAGTATTTT. It is translated as CASRENRATSTDTQYF.

The table lists this clone with a few counts. The genes are TRBV5-6 and TRBJ1-2; 11 bases are shared with TRBD1. Germline CDR1 is SGHDT and CDR2 is YYEEEE. CDR3 length equals 16 residues. V shed 0 bases and J 5 bases; nucleotides not matched to a gene: 6. The CDR3 DNA reads TGTGCCAGCAGCTTGGGGACAGGGGGCATGGGGTATGGCTACACCTTC. Translation gives CASSLGTGGMGYGYTF.

The chain is built from TRBV5-5 and TRBJ2-1, with 7 bases identical to TRBD1. Germline CDR1 is SGHKS and CDR2 is YYEKEE (reference sequence). The CDR3 is 14 residues long. The ends lost 1 base at V and 7 bases at J; junction bases unmatched: 5. The CDR3 loop reads CASSLRQGVNEQFF. The CDR3 nucleotides read TGTGCCAGCAGCTTGCGACAGGGCGTAAATGAGCAGTTCTTC.

V and J are TRBV6-1 and TRBJ1-4; D possibly corresponds to TRBD1 (5 bases). The CDR3 is made up of 15 amino acids. Deletions cut 1 base from V and 5 bases from J, with 11 bases between. Germline CDR1 reads MNHNS; CDR2 reads SASEGT. CDR3 nucleotides: TGTGCCAGCAGTGAAGGAGAGCAGGGAAATGAAAAACTGTTTTTT. Translating gives CASSEGEQGNEKLFF.